This T cell receptor (beta chain) derives from a study of cytomegalovirus exposure and HLA in healthy donors. Across the study: The 120 validation repertoires were produced on the same platform as the roughly 700 repertoires of the first cohort. This was reported in a later analysis.

Study-level findings and limits: Altogether, 150 to 200 TCR beta chains were recorded as cytomegalovirus-associated. The classifier, whose performance was assessed in both the original and validation cohorts, reportedly diagnosed cytomegalovirus status with high specificity and sensitivity. Some public TCRs appeared in many individuals, while most sequences were rare.

Produced via immunoSEQ multiplex PCR; TCRdb's table is partial and in-frame only. The table records under 400,000 clones, 86% of them present only once. The germline V gene encodes CDR1 SNHLY and CDR2 FYNNEI. The CDR3 covers 14 residues. Trimming shortened V by 1 base and J by 4 bases, and 10 bases separated the two germline ends. About this clone itself: What it binds is not known.

The V gene is TRBV2, the J gene TRBJ1-1; tentative D call: TRBD1 (6 bases). The receptor was derived from a woman between 18 and 29 years old in good health and CMV-seronegative. Sequencing was done on a sample of PBMCs. DNA for the CDR3: TGTGCCAGCAGTGAAGTCGGGACACTCACTGAAGCTTTCTTT. Translating it yields CASSEVGTLTEAFF. The full variable domain, rest sourced from reference TRBV2 and TRBJ1-1, is EPEVTQTPSHQVTQMGQEVILRCVPISNHLYFYWYRQILGQKVEFLVSFYNNEISEKSEIFDDQFSVERPDGSNFTLKIRSTKLEDSAMYFCASSEVGTLTEAFFGQGTRLTVV.